The sequence of this T cell receptor beta chain was determined in a study of blood T cell repertoires in COVID-19. Turning to the study itself: T cells, B-cell-depleted T cells, or PBMCs provided the cDNA or gDNA that served as material.

The germline V gene encodes CDR1 LNHDA and CDR2 SQIVND (reference sequence). The J segment lost 4 bases and the V segment lost 1 base, leaving 6 bases of the junction unmatched. The CDR3 covers 15 residues. Authors' methods: It was from reference gene primer amplification that nucleated cell counts were estimated. Generated by immunoSEQ multiplex PCR, the TCRdb table keeps only in-frame clones and is missing some. V and J calls and clone size follow that table, whereas D and trimming were derived from the DNA. Seen here are 150,000 to 200,000 clones, around 90% observed once, and the top ten hold about a fifth.

V gene TRBV19 combines with J gene TRBJ2-7, with TRBD2 matching 8 bases. This clonotype was sampled from a man aged 55 to 69 with active or convalescent COVID-19. The sample consisted of peripheral blood. CDR3 nucleotides: TGTGCCAGTAGTATAGTGAGCGGGGGTGATTACGAGCAGTACTTC. This codes for CASSIVSGGDYEQYF. The full variable domain, with the rest looked up from reference TRBV19 and TRBJ2-7, is DGGITQSPKYLFRKEGQNVTLSCEQNLNHDAMYWYRQDPGQGLRLIYYSQIVNDFQKGDIAEGYSVSREKKESFPLTVTSAQKNPTAFYLCASSIVSGGDYEQYFGPGTRLTVT.